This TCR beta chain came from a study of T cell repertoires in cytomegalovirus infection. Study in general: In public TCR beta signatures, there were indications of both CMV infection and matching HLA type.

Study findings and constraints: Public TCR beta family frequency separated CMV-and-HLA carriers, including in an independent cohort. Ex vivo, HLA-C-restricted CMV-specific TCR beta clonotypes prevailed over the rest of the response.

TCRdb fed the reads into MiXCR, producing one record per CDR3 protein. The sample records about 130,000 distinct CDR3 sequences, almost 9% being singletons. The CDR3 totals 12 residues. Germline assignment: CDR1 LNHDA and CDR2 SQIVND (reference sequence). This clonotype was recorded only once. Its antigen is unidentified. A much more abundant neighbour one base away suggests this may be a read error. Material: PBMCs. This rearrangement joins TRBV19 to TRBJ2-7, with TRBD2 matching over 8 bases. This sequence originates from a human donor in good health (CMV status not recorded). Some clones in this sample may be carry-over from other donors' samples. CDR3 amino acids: CASRIAGREQYF. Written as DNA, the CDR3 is TGTGCCAGTAGAATAGCGGGGCGCGAGCAGTACTTC.